This TCR beta chain is drawn from a study of blood T cell repertoires in COVID-19. Study context: T cells, B-cell-depleted T cells, or PBMCs supplied cDNA or gDNA.

The V and J ends lost 0 bases and 9 bases, in that order; junction bases with no gene match: 7. CDR1 SGHRS and CDR2 YFSETQ come from the germline V gene. The CDR3 totals 15 residues. Everyone who took part was 18 to 89 years old, and they came from about 25 US areas. Participants' own reports of clinical history determined their cohort assignment. Under the authors' procedure: Estimates of nucleated cell counts were drawn from the amplification of reference gene primers. Sequencing used immunoSEQ multiplex PCR; TCRdb keeps in-frame clones, though not all of them. The DNA gave D and trimming, while V, J and clone size come from that table. This table has a few hundred thousand clones, approximately 90% appearing once.

Sample: PBMCs or T cells enriched from blood (not recorded which). The receptor's source is a woman between 25 and 40 years old who had recovered from COVID-19. The chain uses TRBV5-1 and TRBJ2-1, with TRBD2 identical over 9 bases. CDR3 sequence reads: CASSLGSGSMGEQFF. DNA of the CDR3: TGCGCCAGCAGCTTGGGTAGCGGGAGTATGGGTGAGCAGTTCTTC. The full variable domain, its missing parts supplied by reference TRBV5-1 and TRBJ2-1, is KAGVTQTPRYLIKTRGQQVTLSCSPISGHRSVSWYQQTPGQGLQFLFEYFSETQRNKGNFPGRFSGRQFSNSRSEMNVSTLELGDSALYLCASSLGSGSMGEQFFGPGTRLTVL.